This entry lists 30 T cell receptor beta chains sequenced from one sample in a study of T cell changes during pregnancy in multiple sclerosis. Repertoires were generated with immunoSEQ multiplex PCR, while TCRdb's copy carries only in-frame clones and drops some. The sample yields tens of thousands of clones, 92% seen once. The source material was CD4+ T cells from peripheral blood mononuclear cells, sampled after pregnancy. Receptor source: a female donor in good health, enrolled as a control in a pregnancy study.

The rearrangement uses TRBV25-1 and TRBJ1-2; perhaps TRBD1 as D (6 bases). Germline V gives CDR1 MGHDK, CDR2 SYGVNS. Trimming took 0 bases from V and 6 from J, leaving 20 bases between them. CDR3 length: 17 residues. CDR3 DNA sequence: TGTGCCAGCAGTGAATATCGCCCCGGCGGAGGGGGGGATGGCTACACCTTC. It yields the protein CASSEYRPGGGGDGYTF.

In nucleotides, the CDR3 is TGTGCCAGCAGCCCCTGGGCTGCTAGGGGCGGGGAGCTGTTTTTT. Amino acids: CASSPWAARGGELFF. The V and J genes are TRBV7-8 and TRBJ2-2, with a weak D call TRBD1 (5 bases). This CDR3 is built from 15 residues. Germline CDR1 is SGHVS and CDR2 is FQNEAQ. V dropped 5 bases and J dropped 7 bases, with 17 bases sitting between them.

This clone occurred once. J is TRBJ2-7 and V is TRBV30, with D maybe TRBD1 (5 bases). The length of the CDR3 is 14 residues. Germline V gene data show CDR1 as GTSNPN and CDR2 as SVGIG (reference sequence). The V and J ends lost 4 bases and 2 bases respectively, with 15 bases between them. CDR3 residues: CAWKRQGRTYEQYF. The DNA of the CDR3 is TGTGCCTGGAAAAGGCAGGGTAGGACCTACGAGCAGTACTTC.

This clone was seen once. The V call is TRBV5-6, the J call TRBJ2-7; the match to TRBD1 covers 7 bases. V was clipped by 4 bases and J by 3 bases; unmatched bases: 10. This CDR3 has 15 amino acids. In germline, CDR1 is SGHDT, CDR2 YYEEEE. The CDR3 spells CASSRRQGRFYEQYF. CDR3 DNA: TGTGCCAGCAGCCGGAGACAGGGAAGATTCTACGAGCAGTACTTC.

The J gene is TRBJ1-2, the V gene TRBV7-9; 10 bases map to TRBD1. Germline V gene data show CDR1 as SEHNR and CDR2 as FQNEAQ (reference sequence). J was trimmed by 4 bases and V by 6 bases; bases with no gene match: 8. This CDR3 spans 15 amino acids. The CDR3 DNA is TGTGCCAGCAGTCTTCGGACAGGGGGTGTCTATGGCTACACCTTC. Amino acid sequence: CASSLRTGGVYGYTF.

The CDR3 DNA is TGTGCCAGCAGCCAGGACAGGGGCGTCTATGGCTACACCTTC. Translating it yields CASSQDRGVYGYTF. The chain uses TRBV5-4 and TRBJ1-2; 9 bases match TRBD1. CDR3 length: 14 residues. Germline V gene sequence: CDR1 SGHNT, CDR2 YYREEE (reference sequence). J was trimmed by 4 bases and V by 4 bases; bases with no gene match: 5.

The chain has TRBV2 and TRBJ2-1, with TRBD2 as a possible D gene (6 bases). From germline, CDR1 is SNHLY and CDR2 FYNNEI. This CDR3 has 13 amino acids. V was clipped by 8 bases and J by 5 bases, with 13 bases between them. CDR3 protein: CASARRGNNEQFF. CDR3 nucleotides: TGTGCCAGCGCCAGGAGGGGAAACAATGAGCAGTTCTTC.

The chain couples TRBV7-9 to TRBJ2-2, with 7 bases fitting TRBD1. Germline V CDR1 and CDR2: SEHNR, FQNEAQ (reference sequence). This CDR3 region has 17 residues. V was pared by 1 base and J by 4 bases, with 9 bases of the junction left unmatched. In DNA, the CDR3 is TGTGCCAGCAGCTTAGTCAGGGGGACGACGAGCACCGGGGAGCTGTTTTTT. Encoded protein: CASSLVRGTTSTGELFF.

The chain uses TRBV6-5 and TRBJ2-5; D not certain. This CDR3 comprises 14 residues. The V and J ends lost 6 bases and 1 base respectively, with 12 bases between them. The germline CDR1 and CDR2 sequences are MNHEY and SVGAGI. In DNA, the CDR3 is TGTGCCAGCAGGCCCCGATTGGCCCAAGAGACCCAGTACTTC. As protein: CASRPRLAQETQYF.

V usage is TRBV5-1 and J usage is TRBJ2-3; 8 nucleotides line up with TRBD2. Per germline, CDR1 SGHRS and CDR2 YFSETQ. The junction had 11 bases not matched to a gene; V was cut back by 4 bases and J by 1 base. The CDR3 runs 17 residues. The CDR3 region has the DNA TGCGCCAGCAGCCCGGTAGGGACTAGAGGGGGCACAGATACGCAGTATTTT. Its translation: CASSPVGTRGGTDTQYF.

As DNA, the CDR3 is TGTGCCAGCAGCATATTGGACAGTCCCTATAATGAAAAACTGTTTTTT. Translated: CASSILDSPYNEKLFF. The chain is built from TRBV7-8 and TRBJ1-4, with D possibly being TRBD1 (6 bases). The V gene's germline CDR1 is SGHVS and CDR2 FQNEAQ. V shed 5 bases and J shed 4 bases, with 17 bases lying between them. This CDR3 spans 16 amino acids. The variable domain in full, completed from reference TRBV7-8 and TRBJ1-4, reads GAGVSQSPRYKVAKRGQDVALRCDPISGHVSLFWYQQALGQGPEFLTYFQNEAQLDKSGLPSDRFFAERPEGSVSTLKIQRTQQEDSAVYLCASSILDSPYNEKLFFGSGTQLSVL.

This chain uses TRBV20-1 with TRBJ2-3; no clear D. The V gene lost 6 bases and the J gene lost 3 bases, with 4 bases spanning the gap. The CDR3 loop spans 10 amino acids. CDR1 and CDR2 from the germline V gene are DFQATT and SNEGSKA (reference sequence). In DNA, the CDR3 is TGCAGTGCCACTACAGATACGCAGTATTTT. Translation gives CSATTDTQYF.

The J gene is TRBJ1-6, the V gene TRBV30; D perhaps matches TRBD1 (5 bases). Trimming removed 3 bases at V and 10 bases at J, with 13 bases between. The CDR3 contains 13 residues. Germline loops: CDR1 GTSNPN, CDR2 SVGIG (reference sequence). The CDR3 DNA reads TGTGCCTGGAGCCAGGGTTTGTCGTCACCCCTCCACTTT. Amino acid sequence: CAWSQGLSSPLHF.

A word on this clone: At one end the junction does not follow the germline gene, possibly because of a read error. This chain connects TRBV18 to TRBJ1-1; 7 positions agree with TRBD1. This CDR3 is built from 14 residues. Germline values: CDR1 KGHSH, CDR2 LQKENI. The CDR3 sequence: CASSPQGSITEAFF. CDR3 DNA: TGTGCCAGCTCCCCACAGGGGTCGATCACTGAAGCTTTCTTT.

The chain links TRBV4-1 to TRBJ1-1; D gene uncertain. The V end lost 6 bases, the J end lost 1 base, and 12 bases lay between the germline ends. The CDR3 is 14 residues long. In germline, CDR1 is MGHRA, CDR2 YSYEKL. The CDR3 DNA follows: TGCGCCAGCAGTCGGAACCAGGAGAACACTGAAGCTTTCTTT. Protein product: CASSRNQENTEAFF.

J is TRBJ2-3 and V is TRBV18; TRBD1 is a possible D gene (6 bases). From germline, CDR1 is KGHSH and CDR2 LQKENI. Trimming stripped 4 bases from V and 2 bases from J, with 13 bases between. The CDR3 has 15 residues. The CDR3 is CASSLSQGTTDTQYF. The CDR3 bases are TGTGCCAGCTCACTCTCCCAGGGGACCACAGATACGCAGTATTTT.

This chain links TRBV7-2 with TRBJ2-1; 7 nucleotides agree with TRBD1. This CDR3 is 17 amino acids long. Trimming cost V 5 bases and J 4 bases; bases outside gene matches: 14. Germline loops: CDR1 SGHTA, CDR2 FQGNSA. The CDR3 DNA is TGTGCCAGCAGCCCTCAGGGGGTGACGATTCGGTACAATGAGCAGTTCTTC. Translation: CASSPQGVTIRYNEQFF. Together with reference TRBV7-2 and TRBJ2-1, the CDR3 gives the full variable domain: GAGVSQSPSNKVTEKGKDVELRCDPISGHTALYWYRQSLGQGLEFLIYFQGNSAPDKSGLPSDRFSAERTGGSVSTLTIQRTQQEDSAVYLCASSPQGVTIRYNEQFFGPGTRLTVL.

The rearrangement uses TRBV10-3 and TRBJ2-7; D may be TRBD1 (6 bases). The CDR3 extends over 15 amino acids. V was clipped by 6 bases and J by 3 bases, with 18 bases between them. Germline V CDR1 and CDR2: ENHRY, SYGVKD. Here the CDR3 DNA reads TGTGCCATCAGCCCAAGGGGGACCTCGCACTACGAGCAGTACTTC. This translates into CAISPRGTSHYEQYF.

The V call is TRBV5-1, the J call TRBJ2-7, with 7 nucleotides matching TRBD1. Per germline, CDR1 SGHRS and CDR2 YFSETQ. J was trimmed by 0 bases and V by 4 bases; bases with no gene match: 7. There are 15 residues in the CDR3. This CDR3 reads CASSLSDRASYEQYF. The CDR3 DNA follows: TGCGCCAGCAGCCTATCAGACAGGGCCTCCTACGAGCAGTACTTC.

The rearrangement uses TRBV28 and TRBJ1-2; D is uncertain. The V gene's germline CDR1 is MDHEN and CDR2 SYDVKM. The CDR3 covers 12 residues. V dropped 5 bases and J dropped 1 base, with 5 bases sitting between them. DNA of the CDR3: TGTGCCAGCAGTCCTTATAACTATGGCTACACCTTC. Protein: CASSPYNYGYTF.

The genes are TRBV7-2 and TRBJ1-5, with D uncertain. The CDR3 spans 17 residues. Between the trimmed V and J ends, which lost 2 bases and 4 bases, there was a span of 18 bases. The germline V gene has CDR1 SGHTA and CDR2 FQGNSA. CDR3 coding DNA: TGTGCCAGCAGCTTATTACCTCCCGAGGGCAGTAATCAGCCCCAGCATTTT. Residues: CASSLLPPEGSNQPQHF.

This chain joins TRBV7-9 and TRBJ2-3; 11 bases map to TRBD2. The V and J ends lost 5 bases and 0 bases, in that order; junction bases with no gene match: 7. CDR1 and CDR2 (germline): SEHNR, FQNEAQ (reference sequence). This CDR3 is built from 17 residues. CDR3 bases: TGTGCCAGCAGCCCTTTTCTAGCGGGGGGAAGCACAGATACGCAGTATTTT. Its protein is CASSPFLAGGSTDTQYF.

The chain joins TRBV7-9 to TRBJ2-3; perhaps TRBD2 as D (6 bases). V was pared by 7 bases and J by 2 bases, with 16 bases between. CDR3 length equals 15 residues. Germline V gives CDR1 SEHNR, CDR2 FQNEAQ (reference sequence). The CDR3 loop reads CASIRGLLNTDTQYF. DNA for the CDR3: TGTGCCAGCATCCGGGGACTCCTAAACACAGATACGCAGTATTTT.

This clone appeared once. This chain uses TRBV7-2 with TRBJ1-2, with TRBD1 matching over 10 bases. The J segment lost 3 bases and the V segment lost 4 bases, leaving 5 bases of the junction unmatched. The germline V gene encodes CDR1 SGHTA and CDR2 FQGNSA. The CDR3 is made up of 15 amino acids. CDR3 nucleotides: TGTGCCAGCAGCTGGCTCGGGACAGGGGACTATGGCTACACCTTC. This translates into CASSWLGTGDYGYTF.

This chain uses TRBV28 with TRBJ1-2; D perhaps matches TRBD1 (5 bases). CDR1 MDHEN and CDR2 SYDVKM come from the germline V gene. V shed 4 bases and J shed 4 bases, with 19 bases lying between them. This CDR3 spans 16 amino acids. The CDR3 region has the DNA TGTGCCAGCAGTTGGGTTCTCTCCGACAGAACCTATGGCTACACCTTC. This sequence encodes CASSWVLSDRTYGYTF.

This clone was recorded once. This sequence joins TRBV5-5 and TRBJ1-6; 8 nucleotides line up with TRBD1. CDR1 is SGHKS, CDR2 YYEKEE, per germline (reference sequence). With 5 bases clipped from V and 0 bases from J, the junction kept 4 bases outside the gene matches. This CDR3 has 16 residues. The chain's CDR3 is CASRFDRGSYNSPLHF. The CDR3 DNA sequence: TGTGCCAGCAGGTTCGACAGGGGCTCCTATAATTCACCCCTCCACTTT. The full variable domain, rest sourced from reference TRBV5-5 and TRBJ1-6, is DAGVTQSPTHLIKTRGQQVTLRCSPISGHKSVSWYQQVLGQGPQFIFQYYEKEERGRGNFPDRFSARQFPNYSSELNVNALLLGDSALYLCASRFDRGSYNSPLHFGNGTRLTVT.

The chain joins TRBV18 to TRBJ1-1, with D possibly being TRBD1 (5 bases). Germline values: CDR1 KGHSH, CDR2 LQKENI. CDR3 length: 18 residues. V was cut by 6 bases and J by 0 bases, with 23 bases left in between. The CDR3 protein is CASSLNHISTVMNTEAFF. The CDR3 DNA reads TGTGCCAGCTCCCTGAACCACATTTCGACAGTGATGAACACTGAAGCTTTCTTT.

The genes are TRBV18 and TRBJ2-1, with 9 bases identical to TRBD1. V dropped 5 bases and J dropped 6; count of bases not matched to a gene: 5. Germline-derived CDR1 and CDR2 are KGHSH and LQKENI. The CDR3 covers 14 residues. CDR3 sequence: CASSAGTGFNEQFF. The CDR3 DNA sequence: TGTGCCAGCTCAGCCGGGACAGGGTTCAATGAGCAGTTCTTC.

The genes are TRBV5-1 and TRBJ2-2, with 8 nucleotides matching TRBD2. Trimming at V came to 7 bases and at J to 0 bases, leaving 2 bases not matched to a gene. This CDR3 spans 14 amino acids. CDR1 and CDR2 (germline): SGHRS, YFSETQ. The CDR3 DNA reads TGCGCCAGCCGACTAGCGCCGAACACCGGGGAGCTGTTTTTT. Translated: CASRLAPNTGELFF.

This chain links TRBV7-9 with TRBJ2-3; D not resolved. The length of the CDR3 is 15 residues. Germline CDR1 is SEHNR and CDR2 is FQNEAQ (reference sequence). The germline V and J ends were trimmed by 1 base and 2 bases, with 10 bases remaining between them. The CDR3 nucleotides read TGTGCCAGCAGCTTAGTATCCTCCCCCACAGATACGCAGTATTTT. This codes for CASSLVSSPTDTQYF. Variable domain in full (rest from reference TRBV7-9 and TRBJ2-3): DTGVSQNPRHKITKRGQNVTFRCDPISEHNRLYWYRQTLGQGPEFLTYFQNEAQLEKSRLLSDRFSAERPKGSFSTLEIQRTEQGDSAMYLCASSLVSSPTDTQYFGPGTRLTVL.